A selection of T cell receptor beta chains follows, all from one sample in a study of T cells in narcolepsy. The table came from immunoSEQ multiplex PCR; TCRdb's copy has only in-frame clones and leaves some out. In the table there are roughly 30,000 clones, about 90% of which are singletons. Sequencing was done on a sample of memory (CD45RA-) CD4+ T cells from blood. The source of these receptors is a human donor in good health. The CDR3 runs from the conserved cysteine through the conserved F or W. D genes are given only for firm matches. Not all rows give a size; the values are once, few, many and, for expanded clones, a class.

>-|TRBJ2-5|-|12|TRBV5-3
TGTGCCAGAAGCCAGGACCAAGAGACCCAGTACTTC
CARSQDQETQYF
>-|TRBJ2-5|few|16|TRBV2
TGTGCCAGCAGTGTCGCTGCCGGGTTACGTGGGGAGACCCAGTACTTC
CASSVAAGLRGETQYF
>-|TRBJ1-5|-|15|TRBV13
TGTGCCAGCAGCTTAGGATTGGGGGAAGGTCAGCCCCAGCATTTT
CASSLGLGEGQPQHF
>-|TRBJ2-6|-|15|TRBV9
TGTGCCAGCAGCGTAACGCTCTCTGGGGCCAACGTCCTGACTTTC
CASSVTLSGANVLTF
>-|TRBJ1-3|-|15|TRBV12-5
TGTGCTAGTGGTTTGTCCGAGGGCGCGAGAAACACCATATATTTT
CASGLSEGARNTIYF
>-|TRBJ1-3|-|12|TRBV23-1
TGCGCCCTCGGGGGCAGGAGAAACACCATATATTTT
CALGGRRNTIYF
>TRBD2|TRBJ2-3|-|15|TRBV5-1
TGCGCCAGCACCCGCGGCGGGAGATCCGCAGATACGCAGTATTTT
CASTRGGRSADTQYF
>TRBD1|TRBJ1-1|-|13|TRBV7-2
TGTGCCAGCAGCTTTGGACAGGTCACTGAAGCTTTCTTT
CASSFGQVTEAFF
>-|TRBJ2-3|-|17|TRBV2
TGTGCCAGCAGTGCCAACCTTTACAGGGCGAGCACAGATACGCAGTATTTT
CASSANLYRASTDTQYF
>TRBD1|TRBJ2-7|-|13|TRBV6-6
TGTGCCAGCAGTCTCTCCCGGGACAGAGAGCAGTACTTC
CASSLSRDREQYF
>TRBD1|TRBJ2-3|-|14|TRBV6-5
TGTGCCAGCAGCCCTCAGGGACAGGCGGATACGCAGTATTTT
CASSPQGQADTQYF
>-|TRBJ1-2|-|14|TRBV7-2
TGTGCCAGCAGCTTAGGGCAGGGAAGCTATGGCTACACCTTC
CASSLGQGSYGYTF
>-|TRBJ1-1|-|18|TRBV14
TGTGCCAGCAGCCAGCCAAGGTTAGGGCGAGGGGGGAACACTGAGGCTTTCTTT
CASSQPRLGRGGNTEAFF
>-|TRBJ2-2|-|14|TRBV5-1
TGCGCCAGCAGGGCAGGGGATTACACCGGGGAGCTGTTTTTT
CASRAGDYTGELFF
>-|TRBJ1-5|-|14|TRBV11-2
TGTGCCAGCAGTCTATTCGGGGGGAATCAGCCCCAGCATTTT
CASSLFGGNQPQHF
>TRBD1|TRBJ2-4|-|12|TRBV2
TGTGCCAGCAAGAGACAGGGCAACATTCAGTACTTC
CASKRQGNIQYF
>TRBD2|TRBJ2-5|-|17|TRBV15
TGTGCCACCAGCAGAACTAGACTAGCGGGGGGGCAAGAGACCCAGTACTTC
CATSRTRLAGGQETQYF
>-|TRBJ2-5|-|13|TRBV4-1
TGCGCCAGCAGCCTTACAGGAGCAGAGACCCAGTACTTC
CASSLTGAETQYF
>-|TRBJ2-2|-|12|TRBV11-2
TGTGCCAGCCGGAGGTCTGCCGGGGAGCTGTTTTTT
CASRRSAGELFF
>-|TRBJ2-5|-|14|TRBV7-3
TGTGCCAGCAGCTTCGGAGGGACCCAAGAGACCCAGTACTTC
CASSFGGTQETQYF
>-|TRBJ2-7|-|14|TRBV18
TGTGCCAGCTCACCGGTAGGCTTCAACTACGAGCAGTACTTC
CASSPVGFNYEQYF
>-|TRBJ1-1|-|11|TRBV5-8
TGTGCCAGCAGCTGGAACACTGAAGCTTTCTTT
CASSWNTEAFF
>-|TRBJ2-2|-|16|TRBV7-2
TGTGCCAGCAGCTTAGTTGGGGGCGCGAACACCGGGGAGCTGTTTTTT
CASSLVGGANTGELFF
>-|TRBJ1-1|-|14|TRBV5-4
TGTGCCAGCAGCTTTGGGAGGGGGGAAACTGAAGCTTTCTTT
CASSFGRGETEAFF
>-|TRBJ1-4|few|15|TRBV2
TGTGCCAGCATTGAACCCGGGGCGGCTAATGAAAAACTGTTTTTT
CASIEPGAANEKLFF
>-|TRBJ2-3|-|15|TRBV7-2
TGTGCCAGCAGCTTAAGTGGCGGGACTGGTGATACGCAGTATTTT
CASSLSGGTGDTQYF
>TRBD1|TRBJ1-1|-|14|TRBV30
TGTGCCTGGTTCCCGGGACAGGGGAACACTGAAGCTTTCTTT
CAWFPGQGNTEAFF
>-|TRBJ2-3|-|14|TRBV5-1
TGCGCCAGCAGCTTGGGATCAGACACAGATACGCAGTATTTT
CASSLGSDTDTQYF
>-|TRBJ2-5|-|14|TRBV7-8
TGTGCCAGCAGCTCCTATGGAAGGGGGGAGACCCAGTACTTC
CASSSYGRGETQYF
>-|TRBJ2-5|once|11|TRBV10-3
TGTGCCATCAGTGTCGGGGAGACCCAGTACTTC
CAISVGETQYF
>-|TRBJ1-3|-|15|TRBV10-3
TGTGCCATCAGTGCCCTCAGGGATTCTGGAAACACCATATATTTT
CAISALRDSGNTIYF
>-|TRBJ2-1|-|19|TRBV4-2
TGTGCCAGCAGCCAAGAGGCTAATATCCCGTCGAGCTCCTACAATGAGCAGTTCTTC
CASSQEANIPSSSYNEQFF
>-|TRBJ2-1|-|15|TRBV4-1
TGCGCCAGCAGCCAAGGGGGGCTCTCCTACAATGAGCAGTTCTTC
CASSQGGLSYNEQFF
>-|TRBJ1-1|-|14|TRBV29-1
TGCAGCGTTTTTGCCAGAGAATACAACACTGAAGCTTTCTTT
CSVFAREYNTEAFF
>-|TRBJ2-6|-|17|TRBV4-3
TGCGCCAGCAGCCCGGACACTGGGTGGTCTGGGGCCAACGTCCTGACTTTC
CASSPDTGWSGANVLTF
>-|TRBJ1-3|-|17|TRBV14
TGTGCCAGCAGCCTCATTCCAGGGGCCTTCTCTGGAAACACCATATATTTT
CASSLIPGAFSGNTIYF
>-|TRBJ2-1|-|17|TRBV27
TGTGCCAGCAGTTTATTTGGGGGCCCCAGCTCCTACAATGAGCAGTTCTTC
CASSLFGGPSSYNEQFF
>-|TRBJ2-7|-|13|TRBV28
TGTGCCAGCAAACAGGCACAAGGGAGCGAGCAGTACTTC
CASKQAQGSEQYF
>-|TRBJ1-1|-|13|TRBV29-1
TGCAGCGGACGGCAGGGTTTGGGTACTGAAGCTTTCTTT
CSGRQGLGTEAFF
>-|TRBJ1-5|-|16|TRBV7-2
TGTGCCAGCAGCTATTACGGGGGCGCAGGACGGCAGCCCCAGCATTTT
CASSYYGGAGRQPQHF
>TRBD1|TRBJ1-2|once|14|TRBV9
TGTGCCAGCAGCGCCGGCGACAGGGAAAAAGGCTACACCTTC
CASSAGDREKGYTF
>-|TRBJ2-7|few|16|TRBV4-3
TGCGCCAGCAGCCAAGATCGCCCGGGAAGGGGACACGAGCAGTACTTC
CASSQDRPGRGHEQYF